The source of this T cell receptor beta chain is a study of blood T cells in healthy people across ages. This clonotype has more than one count but fewer than ten. Its antigen remains unknown. Every donor contributed ten milliliters of peripheral blood by blood draw. Overall study findings and caveats: CMV status of donors was unknown, possibly confounding expanded clonotype changes. Diversity estimates from one million T cells were considered underestimates.

Through a sample-barcoded 5' primer and a J-beta primer mix, a second PCR was run for roughly 6 to 12 cycles. The authors tagged each cDNA molecule using a template-switch adaptor with 12 random nucleotides. Each CDR3 protein gets one entry after TCRdb re-called the 5' RACE reads with MiXCR. In the table there are 1.5 million to 2 million distinct CDR3 sequences, approximately 28% of which are singletons. The CDR3 is 18 amino acids. V lost 3 bases and J lost 5; bases outside the gene matches: 16. The V call is TRBV12-3 or TRBV12-4, the J call TRBJ2-1; 7 positions match TRBD1. Sample: blood. The clonotype originates from a woman in her 30s in good health. In DNA, the CDR3 is TGTGCCAGCAGTTTTCCTGGGGCATCTGGGCAGGGGGACAATGAGCAGTTCTTC. Its translation: CASSFPGASGQGDNEQFF.